Reported below is one T cell receptor (beta chain). The antigen is undetermined. The data stem from a study of T-cell reconstitution after alpha-beta-depleted transplantation in children. Study-wide results and caveats: The origin of alpha-beta T cells about two months after transplant was reportedly several hundred expanded graft clones.

TCRbeta library preparation incorporated unique molecular identifiers. TCRdb independently ran MiXCR on the PCR reads; one entry per CDR3 protein. The sample lists approximately 430,000 distinct CDR3 sequences; around 16% were seen once. The clonotype comes from a boy less than two years old who had a stem cell transplant for Wiskott-Aldrich syndrome, so the T cells may come from the graft donor. Sequenced here: PBMCs, mostly from graft donor cells, sampled 360 days after TCRalphabeta/CD19-depleted stem cell transplant.

The CDR3 DNA is TGCAGCGTTTCCACCGCCGACAGGCGCCAGGGCGAGACCCAGTACTTC. Encoded protein: CSVSTADRRQGETQYF. The rearrangement joins TRBV29-1 to TRBJ2-5; D perhaps matches TRBD1 (6 bases). Germline assignment: CDR1 SQVTM and CDR2 ANQGSEA. Trimming left V 5 bases short and J 5 bases short, with 24 bases between. The CDR3 has 16 amino acids. The full variable domain, its missing parts supplied by reference TRBV29-1 and TRBJ2-5, is SAVISQKPSRDICQRGTSLTIQCQVDSQVTMMFWYRQQPGQSLTLIATANQGSEATYESGFVIDKFPISRPNLTFSTLTVSNMSPEDSSIYLCSVSTADRRQGETQYFGPGTRLLVL.